The clone carrying this T cell receptor (beta chain) has only one observation. This CDR3 is built from 15 residues. J gave up 3 bases and V 0 bases, and 2 bases lay outside the gene matches. CDR1 and CDR2 from the germline V gene are LGHNA and YSLEER. Sequencing used immunoSEQ multiplex PCR; TCRdb keeps in-frame clones, though not all of them. The sample includes roughly 60,000 clones, approximately 90% of them seen just once. The sample belongs to a study of T cell changes during pregnancy in multiple sclerosis. Sample: CD4+ T cells from peripheral blood mononuclear cells, taken in the first trimester of pregnancy. This chain uses TRBV4-3 with TRBJ2-1; 7 bases align to TRBD2. The TCR comes from a female donor with multiple sclerosis, enrolled in a pregnancy study. CDR3 DNA sequence: TGCGCCAGCAGCCAAGATCGGACTAGCTACAATGAGCAGTTCTTC. It codes for CASSQDRTSYNEQFF.